Sequencing of this T cell receptor (beta chain) was carried out in a study of blood T cell repertoires in COVID-19. Study context: The United States, Italy and Spain were the sources of the acute and convalescent COVID-19 samples. Sources were T cells, B-cell-depleted T cells, or PBMCs; the material itself was cDNA or gDNA.

Original processing methods: Amplification with reference gene primers provided the estimates of nucleated cell counts. Repertoires were generated with immunoSEQ multiplex PCR, while TCRdb's copy carries only in-frame clones and drops some. That table supplies the V and J calls and clone size; D and trimming were determined from the DNA. The table shows over 120,000 clones, with roughly 80% occurring only once. This clone turned up a few times. The V gene lost 3 bases and the J gene lost 12 bases, with 13 bases spanning the gap. CDR3 length: 13 amino acids. Germline CDR1 is SGDLS and CDR2 is YYNGEE. The material sequenced was peripheral blood. The chain carries TRBV9 and TRBJ1-6; possibly TRBD1 for D (6 bases). The TCR was taken from a man between 65 and 80 years old who had recovered from COVID-19. The CDR3 nucleotides are TGTGCCAGCAGCGCAACAGGGAGGGAACCCCTCCACTTT. Translated, it gives CASSATGREPLHF.